Presented here are 2 T cell receptor beta chains from one specimen sequenced in a study of OX40 agonist ivuxolimab in advanced cancers. Sequencing used immunoSEQ multiplex PCR; TCRdb keeps in-frame clones, though not all of them. The sample holds tens of thousands of clones, 85% to 95% seen once. The sample consisted of CD4+ or CD8+ T cells sorted from blood, taken in a trial of the OX40 agonist ivuxolimab. These receptor sequences come from an adult with an advanced solid tumor such as melanoma, head and neck, liver or kidney cancer.

This chain uses TRBV30 with TRBJ1-2; TRBD1 might be the D (5 bases). The length of the CDR3 is 16 residues. Germline V gene sequence: CDR1 GTSNPN, CDR2 SVGIG (reference sequence). Trimming removed 0 bases from V and 0 bases from J, with 14 bases in between. The CDR3 loop reads CAWSVWGGSANYGYTF. CDR3 DNA sequence: TGTGCCTGGAGTGTATGGGGCGGATCTGCTAACTATGGCTACACCTTC.

V gene TRBV27 combines with J gene TRBJ2-5; possible D gene TRBD2, 6 bases. The CDR3 totals 13 residues. V lost 7 bases and J 5 bases, leaving 14 bases between the germline ends. Germline loops: CDR1 MNHEY, CDR2 SMNVEV (reference sequence). The chain's CDR3 is CASTGLGSETQYF. The DNA of the CDR3 is TGTGCCAGCACGGGACTCGGGTCGGAGACCCAGTACTTC.